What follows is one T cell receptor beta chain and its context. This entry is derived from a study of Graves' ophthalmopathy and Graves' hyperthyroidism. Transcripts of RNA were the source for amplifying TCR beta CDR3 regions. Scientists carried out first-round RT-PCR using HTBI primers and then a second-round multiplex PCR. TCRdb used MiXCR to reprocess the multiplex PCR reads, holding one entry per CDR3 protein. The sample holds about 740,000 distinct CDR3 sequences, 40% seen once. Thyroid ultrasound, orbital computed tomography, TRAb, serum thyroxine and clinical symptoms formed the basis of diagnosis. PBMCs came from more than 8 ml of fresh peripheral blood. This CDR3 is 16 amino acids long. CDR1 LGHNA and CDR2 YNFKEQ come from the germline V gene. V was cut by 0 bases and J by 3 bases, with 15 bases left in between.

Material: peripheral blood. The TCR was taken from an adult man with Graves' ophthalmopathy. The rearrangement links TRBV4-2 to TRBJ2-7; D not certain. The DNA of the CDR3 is TGTGCCAGCAGCCAAGAAGGGCAGGTTTCGGGCTACGAGCAGTACTTC. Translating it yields CASSQEGQVSGYEQYF.